These 12 T cell receptor beta chains were sequenced from one sample in a study of T cells after posttransplantation cyclophosphamide. Clones were read by immunoSEQ multiplex PCR, and TCRdb kept only the in-frame ones, dropping some. The data show about 20,000 clones, about 89% seen once. Sampled 1 year posttransplant, controls received myeloablative marrow transplants, methotrexate and a calcineurin inhibitor. The starting material was PBMCs, obtained after an allogeneic stem cell transplant with a calcineurin inhibitor and methotrexate. These TCRs come from a female patient in her fifties or sixties who received an allogeneic stem cell transplant from an unrelated donor, was CMV-positive, and had chronic GVHD only. Some T cells may be transferred from the graft donor.

The V gene is TRBV4-3, the J gene TRBJ2-1, with 12 bases lining up with TRBD2. This CDR3 spans 15 amino acids. With V trimmed by 4 bases and J by 7 bases, 5 bases remained unmatched. From germline, CDR1 is LGHNA and CDR2 YSLEER. The chain's CDR3 is CASSPGLAGRNEQFF. CDR3 nucleotide sequence: TGCGCCAGCAGCCCGGGACTAGCGGGCCGAAATGAGCAGTTCTTC.

V is TRBV29-1 and J is TRBJ2-1; D might be TRBD2 (6 bases). From germline, CDR1 is SQVTM and CDR2 ANQGSEA. The CDR3 is 14 residues long. Trimming left V 6 bases short and J 4 bases short, with 16 bases between. The CDR3 nucleotides read TGCAGCGTGAAGGGTAGCGGACTTTACAATGAGCAGTTCTTC. Its protein is CSVKGSGLYNEQFF.

The J gene is TRBJ2-2, the V gene TRBV29-1; D unresolved. Germline CDR1 and CDR2: SQVTM and ANQGSEA. The CDR3 loop spans 12 amino acids. The V end was cut by 4 bases, the J end by 6 bases, with 9 bases between. The CDR3 sequence is CSVGGSPGELFF. The CDR3 DNA is TGCAGCGTTGGAGGCAGCCCCGGGGAGCTGTTTTTT.

The chain uses TRBV29-1 and TRBJ1-1, with D hard to call. Germline values: CDR1 SQVTM, CDR2 ANQGSEA. The V end lost 1 base, the J end lost 1 base, and 10 bases lay between the germline ends. The CDR3 runs to 14 residues. CDR3 DNA sequence: TGCAGCGTTGAAGTGGAACGACAGAACACTGAAGCTTTCTTT. Protein: CSVEVERQNTEAFF. Combining the CDR3 with reference TRBV29-1 and TRBJ1-1 gives the whole variable domain SAVISQKPSRDICQRGTSLTIQCQVDSQVTMMFWYRQQPGQSLTLIATANQGSEATYESGFVIDKFPISRPNLTFSTLTVSNMSPEDSSIYLCSVEVERQNTEAFFGQGTRLTVV.

The CDR3, as DNA: TGTGCCAGCAGTTCGGGGGAAAGCCTTACCTACGAGCAGTACTTC. It yields the protein CASSSGESLTYEQYF. The chain recombines TRBV6-1 with TRBJ2-7; the D gene is possibly TRBD2 (6 bases). Germline V gives CDR1 MNHNS, CDR2 SASEGT. The CDR3 totals 15 residues. The V gene lost 5 bases and the J gene lost 2 bases, with 16 bases spanning the gap.

The chain recombines TRBV5-7 with TRBJ1-1; D gene uncertain. TRBV5-7 is identified as an open reading frame with a role that is uncertain. V lost 1 base, J lost 0 bases, and 7 bases lay in between. The CDR3 totals 14 residues. CDR3 residues: CASSLQRMNTEAFF. The CDR3 DNA reads TGTGCCAGCAGCTTGCAGAGGATGAACACTGAAGCTTTCTTT.

The rearrangement links TRBV9 to TRBJ1-3, with 9 positions matching TRBD1. CDR1 SGDLS and CDR2 YYNGEE come from the germline V gene. This CDR3 spans 17 amino acids. With 3 bases clipped from V and 2 bases from J, the junction kept 9 bases outside the gene matches. In DNA, the CDR3 is TGTGCCAGCAGCGCGGAGCCACAGGGGGCGCCTGGAAACACCATATATTTT. This sequence encodes CASSAEPQGAPGNTIYF.

The rearrangement links TRBV10-3 to TRBJ2-1; D may be TRBD2 (6 bases). Trimming removed 6 bases from V and 6 bases from J, with 9 bases in between. CDR3 length: 12 amino acids. Germline assignment: CDR1 ENHRY and CDR2 SYGVKD. The CDR3 spells CAISPGSNEQFF. Here the CDR3 DNA reads TGTGCCATCAGCCCCGGGAGCAATGAGCAGTTCTTC.

The chain recombines TRBV28 with TRBJ2-1; the match to TRBD1 covers 11 bases. Germline loops: CDR1 MDHEN, CDR2 SYDVKM. The CDR3 is 14 residues long. The J segment lost 8 bases and the V segment lost 7 bases, leaving 7 bases of the junction unmatched. Here the CDR3 reads CASNTGQGVYEQFF. CDR3 nucleotide sequence: TGTGCCAGCAACACGGGACAGGGGGTCTATGAGCAGTTCTTC.

This chain links TRBV5-1 with TRBJ1-4; D perhaps matches TRBD1 (5 bases). Germline values: CDR1 SGHRS, CDR2 YFSETQ. The CDR3 extends over 13 amino acids. V gave up 4 bases and J gave up 10 bases, with 14 bases separating them. CDR3 in DNA: TGCGCCAGCAGCCCGGGACTTCAGGCAAAACTGTTTTTT. Translated: CASSPGLQAKLFF.

This rearrangement joins TRBV19 to TRBJ2-5, with 10 bases aligning to TRBD2. Trimming took 8 bases from V and 4 from J; bases not matched to a gene: 4. The CDR3 length is 13 residues. Germline lookup yields CDR1 LNHDA and CDR2 SQIVND (reference sequence). CDR3 nucleotide sequence: TGTGCCAGTCGGTTAGCGGGAGGAGAGACCCAGTACTTC. It specifies CASRLAGGETQYF.

This sequence joins TRBV28 and TRBJ2-6; D is undetermined. Germline V CDR1 and CDR2: MDHEN, SYDVKM. This CDR3 is 12 amino acids long. V was trimmed by 9 bases and J by 3 bases, leaving 6 bases between them. The CDR3, as DNA: TGTGCCAGTCGAGATGGGGCCAACGTCCTGACTTTC. Protein: CASRDGANVLTF. The full variable domain, its missing parts supplied by reference TRBV28 and TRBJ2-6, is DVKVTQSSRYLVKRTGEKVFLECVQDMDHENMFWYRQDPGLGLRLIYFSYDVKMKEKGDIPEGYSVSREKKERFSLILESASTNQTSMYLCASRDGANVLTFGAGSRLTVL.